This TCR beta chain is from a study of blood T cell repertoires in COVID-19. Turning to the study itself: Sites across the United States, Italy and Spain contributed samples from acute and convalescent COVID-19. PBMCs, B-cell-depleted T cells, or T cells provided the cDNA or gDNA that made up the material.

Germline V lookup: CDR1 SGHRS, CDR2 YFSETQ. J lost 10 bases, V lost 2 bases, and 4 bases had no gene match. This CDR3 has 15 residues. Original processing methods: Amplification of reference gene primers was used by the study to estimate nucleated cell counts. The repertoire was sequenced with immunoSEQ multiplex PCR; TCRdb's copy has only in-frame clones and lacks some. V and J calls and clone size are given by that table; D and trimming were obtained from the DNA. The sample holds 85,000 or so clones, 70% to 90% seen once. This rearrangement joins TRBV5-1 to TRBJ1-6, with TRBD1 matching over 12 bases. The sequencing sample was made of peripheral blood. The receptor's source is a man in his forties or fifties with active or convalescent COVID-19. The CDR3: CASSFAGTGGSPLHF. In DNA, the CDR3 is TGCGCCAGCAGCTTTGCAGGGACAGGGGGCTCACCCCTCCACTTT. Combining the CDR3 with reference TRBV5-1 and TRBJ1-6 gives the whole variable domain KAGVTQTPRYLIKTRGQQVTLSCSPISGHRSVSWYQQTPGQGLQFLFEYFSETQRNKGNFPGRFSGRQFSNSRSEMNVSTLELGDSALYLCASSFAGTGGSPLHFGNGTRLTVT.